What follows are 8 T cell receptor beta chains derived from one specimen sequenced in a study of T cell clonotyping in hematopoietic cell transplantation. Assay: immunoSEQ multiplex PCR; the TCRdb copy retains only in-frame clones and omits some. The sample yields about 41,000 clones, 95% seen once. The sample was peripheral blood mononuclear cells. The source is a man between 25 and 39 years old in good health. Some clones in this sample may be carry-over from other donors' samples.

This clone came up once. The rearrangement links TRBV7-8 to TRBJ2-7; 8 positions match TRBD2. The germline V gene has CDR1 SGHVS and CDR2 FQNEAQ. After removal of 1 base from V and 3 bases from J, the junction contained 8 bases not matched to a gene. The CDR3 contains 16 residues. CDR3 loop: CASSLESLAGYYEQYF. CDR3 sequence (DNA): TGTGCCAGCAGCTTAGAGTCGCTAGCGGGCTACTACGAGCAGTACTTC.

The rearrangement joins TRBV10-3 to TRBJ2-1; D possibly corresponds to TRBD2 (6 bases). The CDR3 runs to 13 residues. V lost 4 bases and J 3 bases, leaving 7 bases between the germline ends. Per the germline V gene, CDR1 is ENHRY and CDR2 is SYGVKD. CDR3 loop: CAISAGDYNEQFF. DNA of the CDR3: TGTGCCATCAGTGCGGGGGACTACAATGAGCAGTTCTTC.

The CDR3 sequence: CASSIVERNQPQHF. For the CDR3, the DNA is TGTGCCAGTAGTATAGTTGAGAGGAATCAGCCCCAGCATTTT. The V and J genes are TRBV19 and TRBJ1-5; D gene ambiguous. The CDR3 extends over 14 amino acids. Between the trimmed V and J ends, which lost 1 base and 4 bases, there was a span of 8 bases. Germline loops: CDR1 LNHDA, CDR2 SQIVND (reference sequence).

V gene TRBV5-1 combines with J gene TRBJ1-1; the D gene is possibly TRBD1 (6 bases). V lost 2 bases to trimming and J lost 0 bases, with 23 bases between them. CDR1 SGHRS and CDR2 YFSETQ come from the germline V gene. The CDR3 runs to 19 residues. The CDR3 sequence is CASSFSAGDRRMMNTEAFF. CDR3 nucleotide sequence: TGCGCCAGCAGCTTTTCAGCAGGCGACAGGAGGATGATGAACACTGAAGCTTTCTTT.

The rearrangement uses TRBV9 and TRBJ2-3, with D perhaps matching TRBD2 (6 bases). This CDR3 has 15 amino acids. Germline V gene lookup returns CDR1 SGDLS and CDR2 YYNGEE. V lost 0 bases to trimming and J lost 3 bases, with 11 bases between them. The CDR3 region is CASSVEEGRTDTQYF. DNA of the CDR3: TGTGCCAGCAGCGTAGAGGAGGGGAGGACAGATACGCAGTATTTT.

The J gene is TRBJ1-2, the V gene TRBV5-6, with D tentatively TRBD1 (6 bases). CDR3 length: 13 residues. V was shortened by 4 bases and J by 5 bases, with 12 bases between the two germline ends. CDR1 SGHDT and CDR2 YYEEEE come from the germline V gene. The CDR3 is CASSLIRGYGYTF. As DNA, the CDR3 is TGTGCCAGCAGCCTTATTAGGGGGTATGGCTACACCTTC.

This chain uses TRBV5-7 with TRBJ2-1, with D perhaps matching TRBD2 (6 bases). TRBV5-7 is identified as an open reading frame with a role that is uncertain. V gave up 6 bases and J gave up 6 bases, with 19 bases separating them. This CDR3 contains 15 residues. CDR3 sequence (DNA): TGTGCCAGCATTCGCCACCACGGGAGCCCCAATGAGCAGTTCTTC. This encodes CASIRHHGSPNEQFF.

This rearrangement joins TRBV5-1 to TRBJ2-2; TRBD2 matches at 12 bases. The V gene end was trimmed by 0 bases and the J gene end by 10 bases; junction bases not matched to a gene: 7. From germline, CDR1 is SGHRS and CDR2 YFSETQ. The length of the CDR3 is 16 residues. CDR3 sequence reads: CASSLVLAGGLEELFF. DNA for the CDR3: TGCGCCAGCAGCTTGGTCCTAGCGGGGGGGCTCGAGGAGCTGTTTTTT.